This TCR beta chain comes out of a study of human T cells and chemical hapten exposure. TCRdb recomputed calls from the RACE reads with MiXCR, one row per CDR3 protein. The table lists tens of thousands of distinct CDR3 sequences, roughly a tenth of them singletons. The sample's time point: patch test 1, 2 weeks after DPC sensitization. Treatment specified: therapeutic diphenylcyclopropenone sensitization with weekly scalp DPC. The total RNA was obtained from whole blood that was not fractionated. This CDR3 has 13 amino acids. Per the germline V gene, CDR1 is SGHVS and CDR2 is FQNEAQ. Between the trimmed V and J ends, which lost 7 bases and 1 base, there was a span of 8 bases.

The starting material was whole blood, obtained in connection with sensitization to the hapten diphenylcyclopropenone (DPC). The chain links TRBV7-8 to TRBJ1-5; perhaps TRBD1 as D (6 bases). The receptor comes from a man in his forties or fifties with alopecia areata. Some clones in this sample may be carry-over from other donors' samples. CDR3 DNA: TGTGCCAGCAATCAGGGGAGCAATCAGCCCCAGCATTTT. It codes for CASNQGSNQPQHF. The full variable domain, its missing parts supplied by reference TRBV7-8 and TRBJ1-5, is GAGVSQSPRYKVAKRGQDVALRCDPISGHVSLFWYQQALGQGPEFLTYFQNEAQLDKSGLPSDRFFAERPEGSVSTLKIQRTQQEDSAVYLCASNQGSNQPQHFGDGTRLSIL.